Listed here are 2 T cell receptor beta chains from one sample, sequenced in a study of cytomegalovirus exposure and HLA in healthy donors. 13 Jbeta primers and 60 Vbeta primers were used for the PCR. Measured with immunoSEQ multiplex PCR; TCRdb has only the in-frame clones, and not every one. Among about 170,000 clones listed, 75% were seen once. Sequenced input: PBMCs. These receptors all stem from a woman in her forties or fifties in good health and CMV-seropositive.

The table lists this clone with a count of one. DNA for the CDR3: TGTGCCACCGCGTCCTTAAGCTCCTACAATGAGCAGTTCTTC. It translates to CATASLSSYNEQFF. This sequence joins TRBV6-5 and TRBJ2-1, with unresolved D. Germline V lookup: CDR1 MNHEY, CDR2 SVGAGI. V shed 10 bases and J shed 0 bases, with 13 bases lying between them. The CDR3 extends over 14 amino acids.

This chain connects TRBV5-1 to TRBJ1-2; D is perhaps TRBD1 (5 bases). CDR1 and CDR2 from the germline V gene are SGHRS and YFSETQ. CDR3 size: 15 residues. Trimming removed 4 bases at V and 4 bases at J, with 17 bases between. The CDR3 region is CASSPKDRGLYGYTF. The CDR3 bases are TGCGCCAGCAGCCCGAAAGACAGAGGCCTCTATGGCTACACCTTC.